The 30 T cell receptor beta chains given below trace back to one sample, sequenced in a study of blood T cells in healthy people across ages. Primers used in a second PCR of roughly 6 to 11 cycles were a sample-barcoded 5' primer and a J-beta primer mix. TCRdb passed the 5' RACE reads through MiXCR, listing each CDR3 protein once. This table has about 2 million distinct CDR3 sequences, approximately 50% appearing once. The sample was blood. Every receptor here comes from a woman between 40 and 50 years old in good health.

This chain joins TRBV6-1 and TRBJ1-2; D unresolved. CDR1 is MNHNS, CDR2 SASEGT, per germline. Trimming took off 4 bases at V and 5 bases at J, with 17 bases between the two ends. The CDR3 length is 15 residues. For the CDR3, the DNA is TGTGCCAGCAGTGTCGAGGCGAACCCTTATTATGGCTACACCTTC. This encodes CASSVEANPYYGYTF.

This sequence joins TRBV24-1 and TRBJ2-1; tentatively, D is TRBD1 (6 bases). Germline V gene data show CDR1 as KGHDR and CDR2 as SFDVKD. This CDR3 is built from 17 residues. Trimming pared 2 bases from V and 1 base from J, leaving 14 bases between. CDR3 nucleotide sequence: TGTGCCACCAGTGATTCCGGATTCAGGGGTTCCTACAATGAGCAGTTCTTC. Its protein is CATSDSGFRGSYNEQFF.

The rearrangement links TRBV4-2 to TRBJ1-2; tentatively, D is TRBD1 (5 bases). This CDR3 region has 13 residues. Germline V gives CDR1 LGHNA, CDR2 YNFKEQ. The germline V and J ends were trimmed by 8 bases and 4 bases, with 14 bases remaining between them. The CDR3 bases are TGTGCCAGCCGGGGCGGGGAGGGCTATGGCTACACCTTC. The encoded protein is CASRGGEGYGYTF.

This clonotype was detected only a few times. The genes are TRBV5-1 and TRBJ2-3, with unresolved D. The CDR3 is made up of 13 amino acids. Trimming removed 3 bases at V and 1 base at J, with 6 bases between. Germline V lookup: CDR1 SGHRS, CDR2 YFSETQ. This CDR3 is CASSWSRTDTQYF. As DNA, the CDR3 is TGCGCCAGCAGCTGGTCTCGCACAGATACGCAGTATTTT.

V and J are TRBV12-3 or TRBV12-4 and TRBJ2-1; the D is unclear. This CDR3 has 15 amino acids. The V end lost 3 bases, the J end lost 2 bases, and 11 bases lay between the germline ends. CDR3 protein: CASSFPDWAYNEQFF. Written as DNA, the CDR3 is TGTGCCAGCAGTTTTCCCGATTGGGCCTACAATGAGCAGTTCTTC.

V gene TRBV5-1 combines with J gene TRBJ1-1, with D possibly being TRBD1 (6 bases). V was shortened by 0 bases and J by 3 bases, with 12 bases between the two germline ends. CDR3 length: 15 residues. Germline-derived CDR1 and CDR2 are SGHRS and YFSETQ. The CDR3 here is CASSLEGEEDTEAFF. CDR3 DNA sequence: TGCGCCAGCAGCTTGGAGGGGGAAGAGGACACTGAAGCTTTCTTT.

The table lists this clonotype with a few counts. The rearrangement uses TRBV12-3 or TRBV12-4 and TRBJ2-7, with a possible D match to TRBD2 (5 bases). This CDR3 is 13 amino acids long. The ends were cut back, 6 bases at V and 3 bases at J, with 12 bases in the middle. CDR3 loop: CASSVAGDYEQYF. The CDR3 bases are TGTGCCAGCAGCGTCGCCGGGGACTACGAGCAGTACTTC.

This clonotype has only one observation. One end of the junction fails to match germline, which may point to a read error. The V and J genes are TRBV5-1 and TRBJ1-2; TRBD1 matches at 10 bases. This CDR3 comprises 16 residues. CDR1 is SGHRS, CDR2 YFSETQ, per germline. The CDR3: CAGSLGPRDRGRGYTF. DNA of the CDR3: TGCGCCGGCAGCTTGGGCCCCCGGGACAGGGGACGCGGCTACACCTTC. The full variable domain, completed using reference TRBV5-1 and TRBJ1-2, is KAGVTQTPRYLIKTRGQQVTLSCSPISGHRSVSWYQQTPGQGLQFLFEYFSETQRNKGNFPGRFSGRQFSNSRSEMNVSTLELGDSALYLCAGSLGPRDRGRGYTFGSGTRLTVV.

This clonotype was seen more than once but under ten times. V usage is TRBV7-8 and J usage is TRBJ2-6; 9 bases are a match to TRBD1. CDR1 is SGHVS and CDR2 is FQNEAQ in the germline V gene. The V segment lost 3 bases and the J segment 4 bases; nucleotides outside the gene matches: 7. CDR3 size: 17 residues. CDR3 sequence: CASSFPGQGSGANVLTF. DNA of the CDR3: TGTGCCAGCAGCTTCCCGGGACAGGGCTCCGGGGCCAACGTCCTGACTTTC.

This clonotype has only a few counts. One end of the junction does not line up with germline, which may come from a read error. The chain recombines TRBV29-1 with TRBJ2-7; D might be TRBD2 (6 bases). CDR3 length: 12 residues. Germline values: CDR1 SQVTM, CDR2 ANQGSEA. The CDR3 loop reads CSAERGLGEQYF. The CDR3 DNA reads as TGCAGCGCTGAACGGGGACTGGGCGAGCAGTACTTC.

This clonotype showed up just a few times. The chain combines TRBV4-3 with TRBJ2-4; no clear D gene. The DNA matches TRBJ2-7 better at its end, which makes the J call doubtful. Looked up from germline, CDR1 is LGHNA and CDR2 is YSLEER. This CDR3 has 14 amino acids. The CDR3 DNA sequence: TGCGCCAGCAGCCAAGGTCGTCAGGTCGACGAGCAGTACTTC. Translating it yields CASSQGRQVDEQYF.

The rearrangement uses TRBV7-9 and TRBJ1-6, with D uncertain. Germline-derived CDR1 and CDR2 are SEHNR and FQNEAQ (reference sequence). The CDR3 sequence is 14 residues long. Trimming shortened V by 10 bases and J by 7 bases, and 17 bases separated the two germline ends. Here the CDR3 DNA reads TGTGCCACCGCCCCCCCGGGAGACAATTCACCCCTCCACTTT. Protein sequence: CATAPPGDNSPLHF.

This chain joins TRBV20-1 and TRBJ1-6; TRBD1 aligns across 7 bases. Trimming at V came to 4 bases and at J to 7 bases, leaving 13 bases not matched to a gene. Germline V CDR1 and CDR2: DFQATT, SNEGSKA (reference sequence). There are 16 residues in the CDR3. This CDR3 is CSAMPLPGQQNSPLHF. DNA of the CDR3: TGCAGTGCTATGCCATTACCGGGACAGCAGAATTCACCCCTCCACTTT.

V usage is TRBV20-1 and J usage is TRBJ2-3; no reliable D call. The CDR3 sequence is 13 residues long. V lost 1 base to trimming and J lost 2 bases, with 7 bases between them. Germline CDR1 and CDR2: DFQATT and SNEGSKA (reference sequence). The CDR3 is CSARGTTTDTQYF. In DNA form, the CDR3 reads TGCAGTGCTAGAGGGACGACCACAGATACGCAGTATTTT.

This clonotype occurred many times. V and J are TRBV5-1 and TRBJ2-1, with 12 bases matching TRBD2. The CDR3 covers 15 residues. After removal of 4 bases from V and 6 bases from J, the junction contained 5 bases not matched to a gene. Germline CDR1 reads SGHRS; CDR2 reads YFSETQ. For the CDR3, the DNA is TGCGCCAGCAGCCTGGGACTAGCGGGTTCCAATGAGCAGTTCTTC. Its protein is CASSLGLAGSNEQFF.

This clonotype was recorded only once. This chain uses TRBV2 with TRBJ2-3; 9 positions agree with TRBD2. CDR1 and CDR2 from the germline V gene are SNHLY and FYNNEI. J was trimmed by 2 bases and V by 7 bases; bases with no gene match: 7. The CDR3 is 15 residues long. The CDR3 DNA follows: TGTGCCAGCACACTACTAGCGGGTCACACAGATACGCAGTATTTT. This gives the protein CASTLLAGHTDTQYF.

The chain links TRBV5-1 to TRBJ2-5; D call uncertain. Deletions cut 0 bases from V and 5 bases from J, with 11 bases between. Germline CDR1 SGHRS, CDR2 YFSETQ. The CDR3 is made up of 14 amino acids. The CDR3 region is CASSLAPAMETQYF. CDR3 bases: TGCGCCAGCAGCTTGGCCCCGGCGATGGAGACCCAGTACTTC.

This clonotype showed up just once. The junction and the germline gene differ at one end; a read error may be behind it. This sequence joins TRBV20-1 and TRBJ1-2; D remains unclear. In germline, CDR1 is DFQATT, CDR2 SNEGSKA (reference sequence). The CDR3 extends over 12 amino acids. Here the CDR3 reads CSARDGDYGCTF. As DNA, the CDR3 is TGCAGTGCTAGAGACGGGGATTATGGCTGCACCTTC.

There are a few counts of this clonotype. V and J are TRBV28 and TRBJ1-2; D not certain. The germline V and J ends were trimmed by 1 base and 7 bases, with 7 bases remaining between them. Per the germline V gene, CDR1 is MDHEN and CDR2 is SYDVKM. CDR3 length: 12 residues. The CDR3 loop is CASSLLPVGYTF. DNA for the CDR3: TGTGCCAGCAGTTTATTACCTGTTGGCTACACCTTC.

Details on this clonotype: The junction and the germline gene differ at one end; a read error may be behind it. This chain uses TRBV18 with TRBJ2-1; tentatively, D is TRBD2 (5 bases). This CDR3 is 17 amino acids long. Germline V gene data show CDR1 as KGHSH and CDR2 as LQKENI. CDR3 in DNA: TGTGCCAGCTCACCCATAGAGCCGGGAAAGTTCTACGATGAGCAGTTCTTC. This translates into CASSPIEPGKFYDEQFF.

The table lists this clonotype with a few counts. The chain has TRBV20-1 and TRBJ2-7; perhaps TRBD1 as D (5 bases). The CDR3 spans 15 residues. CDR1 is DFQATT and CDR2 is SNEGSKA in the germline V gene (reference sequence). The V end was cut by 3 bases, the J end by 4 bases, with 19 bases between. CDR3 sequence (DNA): TGCAGTGCTAGGGTCAGGGCGCCCCACGGATACGAGCAGTACTTC. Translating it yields CSARVRAPHGYEQYF.

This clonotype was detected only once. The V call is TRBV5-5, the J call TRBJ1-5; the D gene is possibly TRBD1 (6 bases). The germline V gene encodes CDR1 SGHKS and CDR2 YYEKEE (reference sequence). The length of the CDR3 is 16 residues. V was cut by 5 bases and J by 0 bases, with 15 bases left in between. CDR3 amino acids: CASRRTDDYSNQPQHF. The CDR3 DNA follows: TGTGCCAGCAGAAGGACAGACGATTATAGCAATCAGCCCCAGCATTTT.

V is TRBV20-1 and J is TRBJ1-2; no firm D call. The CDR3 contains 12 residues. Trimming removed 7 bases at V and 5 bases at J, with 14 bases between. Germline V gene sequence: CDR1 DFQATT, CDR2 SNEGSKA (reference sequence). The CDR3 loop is CSVKSPPYGYTF. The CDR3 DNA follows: TGCAGTGTTAAGAGCCCACCTTATGGCTACACCTTC.

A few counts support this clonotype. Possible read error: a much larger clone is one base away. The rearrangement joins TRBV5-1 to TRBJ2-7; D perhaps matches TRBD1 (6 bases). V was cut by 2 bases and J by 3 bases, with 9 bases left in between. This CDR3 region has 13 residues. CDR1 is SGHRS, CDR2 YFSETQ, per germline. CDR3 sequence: CASSFRDNYEQYF. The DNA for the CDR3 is TGCGCCAGCAGCTTCCGGGACAACTACGAGCAGTACTTC.

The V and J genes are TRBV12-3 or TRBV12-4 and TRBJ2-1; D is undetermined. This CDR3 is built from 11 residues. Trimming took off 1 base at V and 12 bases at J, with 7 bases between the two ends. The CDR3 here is CASSLGNSQFF. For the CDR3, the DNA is TGTGCCAGCAGTTTAGGAAATTCGCAGTTCTTC.

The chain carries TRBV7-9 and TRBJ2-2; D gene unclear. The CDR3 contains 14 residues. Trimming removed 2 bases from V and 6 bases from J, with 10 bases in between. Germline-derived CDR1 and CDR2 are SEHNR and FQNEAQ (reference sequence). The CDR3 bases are TGTGCCAGCAGCTTACGGTCCCCCCCCGGGGAGCTGTTTTTT. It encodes CASSLRSPPGELFF.

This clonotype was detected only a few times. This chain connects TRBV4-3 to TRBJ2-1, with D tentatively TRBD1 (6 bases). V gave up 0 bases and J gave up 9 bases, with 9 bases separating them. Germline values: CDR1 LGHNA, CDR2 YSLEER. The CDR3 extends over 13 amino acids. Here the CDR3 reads CASSQEGTSEQFF. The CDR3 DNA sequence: TGCGCCAGCAGCCAAGAGGGGACAAGTGAGCAGTTCTTC.

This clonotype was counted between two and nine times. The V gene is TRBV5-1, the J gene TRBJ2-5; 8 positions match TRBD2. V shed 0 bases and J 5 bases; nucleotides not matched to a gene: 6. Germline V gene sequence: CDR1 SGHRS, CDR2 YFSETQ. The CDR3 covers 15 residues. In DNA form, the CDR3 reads TGCGCCAGCAGCTTGGCCGTCACGGGAGGGGAGACCCAGTACTTC. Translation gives CASSLAVTGGETQYF.

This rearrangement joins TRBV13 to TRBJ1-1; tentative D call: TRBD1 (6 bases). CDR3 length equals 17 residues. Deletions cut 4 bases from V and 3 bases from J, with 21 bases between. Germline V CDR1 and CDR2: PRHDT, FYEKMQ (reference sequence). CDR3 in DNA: TGTGCCAGCAGCTGGATATTACAGCAGGGGAGGTACACTGAAGCTTTCTTT. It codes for CASSWILQQGRYTEAFF. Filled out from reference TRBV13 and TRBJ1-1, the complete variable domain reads AAGVIQSPRHLIKEKRETATLKCYPIPRHDTVYWYQQGPGQDPQFLISFYEKMQSDKGSIPDRFSAQQFSDYHSELNMSSLELGDSALYFCASSWILQQGRYTEAFFGQGTRLTVV.

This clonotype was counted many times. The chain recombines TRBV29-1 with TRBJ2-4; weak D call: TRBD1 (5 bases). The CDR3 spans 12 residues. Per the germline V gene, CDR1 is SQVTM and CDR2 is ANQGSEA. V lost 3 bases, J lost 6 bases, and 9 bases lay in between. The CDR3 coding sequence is TGCAGCGTTGACCAGGGTTCAAACATTCAGTACTTC. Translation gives CSVDQGSNIQYF.